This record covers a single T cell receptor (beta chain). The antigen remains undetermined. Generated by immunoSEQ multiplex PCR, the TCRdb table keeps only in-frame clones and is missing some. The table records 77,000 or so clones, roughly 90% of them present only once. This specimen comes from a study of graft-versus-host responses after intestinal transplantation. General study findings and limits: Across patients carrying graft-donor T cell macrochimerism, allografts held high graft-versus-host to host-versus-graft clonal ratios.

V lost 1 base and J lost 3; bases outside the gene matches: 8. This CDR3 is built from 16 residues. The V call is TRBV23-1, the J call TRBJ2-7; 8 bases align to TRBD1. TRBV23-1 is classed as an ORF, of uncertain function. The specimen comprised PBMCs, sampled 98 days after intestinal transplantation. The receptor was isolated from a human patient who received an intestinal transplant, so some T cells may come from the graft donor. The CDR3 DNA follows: TGCGCCAGCAGTCAATTCCAGGGGGCTGGGGTCTACGAGCAGTACTTC. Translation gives CASSQFQGAGVYEQYF.